Shown below are 16 T cell receptor beta chains from a single sample sequenced in a study of kidney transplant recipient with SARS-CoV-2 infection. TCRdb re-called the reads through MiXCR, storing one row per CDR3 protein. The sample lists approximately 250,000 distinct CDR3 sequences; around 28% were seen once. The sequenced sample was a blood sample, obtained at baseline and on day 111 from a kidney transplant recipient. The receptors come from a young adult male patient who had COVID-19 and was a kidney transplant recipient. Certain T cells may be donor cells from the graft.

This clonotype has a handful of counts. A much more abundant neighbour one base away suggests this may be a read error. The rearrangement joins TRBV7-9 to TRBJ2-7; 14 bases map to TRBD2. Germline V CDR1 and CDR2: SEHNR, FQNEAQ (reference sequence). This CDR3 has 19 residues. The CDR3 region is CAGSLPGTSGSEEGYEQYF. As DNA, the CDR3 is TGTGCCGGCAGCCTACCCGGGACTAGCGGGAGCGAAGAGGGCTACGAGCAGTACTTC.

Many counts were recorded for this clonotype. V usage is TRBV5-4 and J usage is TRBJ2-2; either TRBD1 or TRBD2 may fit D (6 bases each). Germline lookup yields CDR1 SGHNT and CDR2 YYREEE (reference sequence). This CDR3 contains 16 residues. V was shortened by 0 bases and J by 7 bases, with 16 bases between the two germline ends. The CDR3 region has the DNA TGTGCCAGCAGCTTGGATCCGGGGGCGCCCGGCGGGGAGCTGTTTTTT. Its protein is CASSLDPGAPGGELFF.

With respect to this clonotype: This may stem from a read error, because a much larger clone lies one nucleotide away. The chain couples TRBV6-1 to TRBJ2-3; TRBD1 matches at 7 bases. CDR3 length equals 14 residues. V dropped 7 bases and J dropped 6; count of bases not matched to a gene: 10. Germline V gives CDR1 MNHNS, CDR2 SASEGT. The CDR3 nucleotides are TGTGCCAGCAATGTACAGGGGTCCCGCGATACGCAGTATTTT. It specifies CASNVQGSRDTQYF.

This clonotype was recorded at least ten times. The chain combines TRBV28 with TRBJ1-5; D possibly corresponds to TRBD1 (5 bases). Trimming removed 5 bases from V and 0 bases from J, with 17 bases in between. The CDR3 consists of 17 residues. The germline V gene encodes CDR1 MDHEN and CDR2 SYDVKM. This CDR3 reads CASSQPGTGYSNQPQHF. DNA for the CDR3: TGTGCCAGCAGTCAGCCCGGGACGGGGTATAGCAATCAGCCCCAGCATTTT.

The chain has TRBV7-2 and TRBJ2-1, with 10 bases that match TRBD2. V dropped 2 bases and J dropped 8; count of bases not matched to a gene: 9. Germline V CDR1 and CDR2: SGHTA, FQGNSA. This CDR3 comprises 16 residues. The CDR3 here is CTSSLSSGSRVYEQFF. CDR3 nucleotide sequence: TGTACCAGCAGCTTATCTAGCGGGAGTAGGGTCTATGAGCAGTTCTTC.

This clonotype was counted ten times or more. CDR3 DNA: TGTGCCAGCAGCGCTACGGGGGGGGGCAAAAACTATGGCTACACCTTC. As protein: CASSATGGGKNYGYTF. V is TRBV9 and J is TRBJ1-2; D is perhaps TRBD1 (6 bases). Germline CDR1 reads SGDLS; CDR2 reads YYNGEE. Trimming removed 3 bases from V and 2 bases from J, with 17 bases in between. The CDR3 totals 16 residues.

This clonotype was detected ten times or more. The chain recombines TRBV5-4 with TRBJ1-5, with 7 bases aligning to TRBD1. This CDR3 region has 14 residues. The germline CDR1 and CDR2 sequences are SGHNT and YYREEE (reference sequence). V lost 4 bases to trimming and J lost 5 bases; unmatched junction nucleotides: 6. The CDR3 DNA sequence: TGTGCCAGCAGCCACGACAGGGAGGATCAGCCCCAGCATTTT. Residues: CASSHDREDQPQHF.

Comment on this clonotype: A read error may be the cause here, since a much bigger clone is one base away. The chain couples TRBV4-1 to TRBJ2-7; D is perhaps TRBD1 or TRBD2 (6 bases each). CDR1 is MGHRA and CDR2 is YSYEKL in the germline V gene. This CDR3 is 16 amino acids long. The CDR3 sequence is CANSQDEAGQIYEQYF. The CDR3 DNA follows: TGCGCCAACAGCCAAGATGAGGCGGGACAAATCTACGAGCAGTACTTC.

This clonotype was seen at least ten times. V gene TRBV23-1 combines with J gene TRBJ2-7, with 7 bases lining up with TRBD2. TRBV23-1 is assigned to the ORF class and has an uncertain function. This CDR3 comprises 15 residues. After removal of 4 bases from V and 6 bases from J, the junction contained 12 bases not matched to a gene. As DNA, the CDR3 is TGCGCCAGCAGTCGAACTAGCGAGGAGATCTCCGAGCAGTACTTC. The encoded protein is CASSRTSEEISEQYF.

Turning to this clonotype: A single base separates this from a much larger clone, so it may be a read error. The chain has TRBV5-1 and TRBJ1-2; D remains unclear. Trimming took 6 bases from V and 4 from J, leaving 22 bases between them. This CDR3 spans 16 amino acids. Germline CDR1 and CDR2: SGHRS and YFSETQ. The CDR3 here is CASIKLSVRKPYGYTF. The CDR3 bases are TGCGCCAGCATCAAGTTATCGGTTCGAAAGCCCTATGGCTACACCTTC.

A remark on this clonotype: It may be a read error: a sequence one base away is much more abundant. The chain employs TRBV19 and TRBJ1-2; D gene uncertain. Germline CDR1 is LNHDA and CDR2 is SQIVND (reference sequence). The V gene lost 5 bases and the J gene lost 8 bases, with 18 bases spanning the gap. The CDR3 has 14 residues. The chain's CDR3 is CASSPIRGLQGYTF. CDR3 sequence (DNA): TGTGCCAGTAGTCCCATACGGGGTTTGCAAGGCTACACCTTC.

This clonotype was found many times. This chain links TRBV7-6 with TRBJ1-2; D remains unclear. Trimming took off 3 bases at V and 4 bases at J, with 21 bases between the two ends. The germline V gene has CDR1 SGHVS and CDR2 FNYEAQ. This CDR3 has 17 amino acids. Here the CDR3 DNA reads TGTGCCAGCAGCTTTTATAGTGAATCTCGAAAGACCTATGGCTACACCTTC. Translation: CASSFYSESRKTYGYTF. The full variable domain, completed using reference TRBV7-6 and TRBJ1-2, is GAGVSQSPRYKVTKRGQDVALRCDPISGHVSLYWYRQALGQGPEFLTYFNYEAQQDKSGLPNDRFSAERPEGSISTLTIQRTEQRDSAMYRCASSFYSESRKTYGYTFGSGTRLTVV.

There are many counts of this clonotype. The chain has TRBV15 and TRBJ1-6; TRBD1 matches 7 bases. Trimming at V came to 7 bases and at J to 10 bases, leaving 16 bases not matched to a gene. The CDR3 runs to 16 residues. Germline assignment: CDR1 LNHNV and CDR2 YYDKDF (reference sequence). CDR3 DNA sequence: TGTGCCACCACCAGGGGGGAACCCAGGGGAGGCTCACCCCTCCACTTT. Encoded protein: CATTRGEPRGGSPLHF.

For this clonotype: Being one base from a much bigger clone, this may be a read error. The conserved phenylalanine or tryptophan is not found at the CDR3 terminus, so this likely reflects a read error. The rearrangement uses TRBV4-1 and TRBJ1-5; 7 bases map to TRBD1. This CDR3 has 15 residues. Looked up from germline, CDR1 is MGHRA and CDR2 is YSYEKL. V shed 0 bases and J 7 bases; nucleotides not matched to a gene: 6. The CDR3 sequence is CASSQESSGGQPQHS. Here the CDR3 DNA reads TGCGCCAGCAGCCAAGAATCGTCAGGGGGGCAGCCCCAGCATTCT.

This clonotype was found many times. This rearrangement joins TRBV11-3 to TRBJ2-1; tentative D call: TRBD1 (6 bases). This CDR3 comprises 14 residues. Germline lookup yields CDR1 SGHNT and CDR2 YENEEA. V was pared by 3 bases and J by 9 bases, with 15 bases between. The CDR3 DNA follows: TGTGCCAGCAGCTTGGCCCCGACAGGTTTTGAGCAGTTCTTC. Its protein product is CASSLAPTGFEQFF.

With respect to this clonotype: A junction boundary mismatches the germline segment, possibly from a read error. J is TRBJ2-5 and V is TRBV27, with 8 bases fitting TRBD1. The CDR3 covers 16 residues. The germline V gene encodes CDR1 MNHEY and CDR2 SMNVEV (reference sequence). CDR3 region: CTSSTNTGGPRETQYF. DNA for the CDR3: TGTACCAGCAGCACCAATACAGGGGGTCCGAGGGAGACCCAGTACTTC.